The 28 T cell receptor beta chains below all came from one sample that was sequenced in a study of identical twins. MiXCR was run by TCRdb on the 5' RACE reads, yielding one entry per CDR3 protein. In the table there are approximately 680,000 distinct CDR3 sequences, about 7% of which are singletons. This same sample was also taken into another study, of yellow fever vaccine responses in identical twins.

Sequenced sample: PBMCs. Receptors originate from a woman under 30 in good health.

This clonotype was seen a handful of times. V is TRBV6-5 and J is TRBJ2-3; D perhaps matches TRBD1 (5 bases). The ends were cut back, 2 bases at V and 8 bases at J, with 8 bases in the middle. Per the germline V gene, CDR1 is MNHEY and CDR2 is SVGAGI. The CDR3 runs 12 residues. The CDR3 DNA is TGTGCCAGCAGTTACAAGGGGTTTACGCAGTATTTT. It translates to CASSYKGFTQYF.

This clonotype was recorded many times. The rearrangement links TRBV7-2 to TRBJ2-1; TRBD2 is a possible D gene (5 bases). Germline V CDR1 and CDR2: SGHTA, FQGNSA. The ends were cut back, 1 base at V and 4 bases at J, with 14 bases in the middle. The CDR3 loop spans 16 amino acids. The CDR3, as DNA: TGTGCCAGCAGCTTAGAGGCTAGCTCCCATTACAATGAGCAGTTCTTC. Encoded protein: CASSLEASSHYNEQFF.

This clonotype was picked up many times. The chain combines TRBV5-1 with TRBJ2-1; a possible D gene is TRBD2 (6 bases). The CDR3 length is 14 residues. CDR1 and CDR2 from the germline V gene are SGHRS and YFSETQ. Between the trimmed V and J ends, which lost 6 bases and 8 bases, there was a span of 18 bases. DNA of the CDR3: TGCGCCAGCAACTTAGGAGGGGTGAGGGATGAGCAGTTCTTC. Amino acids: CASNLGGVRDEQFF.

The table lists this clonotype with a few counts. The chain joins TRBV12-3 or TRBV12-4 to TRBJ2-1; 16 bases match TRBD2. The CDR3 totals 17 residues. J was trimmed by 5 bases and V by 5 bases; bases with no gene match: 6. In nucleotides, the CDR3 is TGTGCCAGCAGTATGGGACTAGCGGGAGGGGGGGACAATGAGCAGTTCTTC. Protein: CASSMGLAGGGDNEQFF.

The chain joins TRBV20-1 to TRBJ2-3; TRBD2 matches 7 bases. The CDR3 extends over 16 amino acids. The junction had 12 bases not matched to a gene; V was cut back by 4 bases and J by 2 bases. Germline values: CDR1 DFQATT, CDR2 SNEGSKA (reference sequence). The CDR3 coding sequence is TGCAGTGCTATCCCGAGCGGGGTCCTCTCCACAGATACGCAGTATTTT. The encoded protein is CSAIPSGVLSTDTQYF.

This clonotype was recorded many times. The V gene is TRBV14, the J gene TRBJ2-3; D not resolved. CDR3 size: 14 residues. From germline, CDR1 is SGHDN and CDR2 FVKESK. The V end was cut by 1 base, the J end by 6 bases, with 11 bases between. DNA for the CDR3: TGTGCCAGCAGCCAAGTCCTTCCCGGGGATACGCAGTATTTT. This gives the protein CASSQVLPGDTQYF. Looking up the rest from reference TRBV14 and TRBJ2-3 gives the full variable domain: EAGVTQFPSHSVIEKGQTVTLRCDPISGHDNLYWYRRVMGKEIKFLLHFVKESKQDESGMPNNRFLAERTGGTYSTLKVQPAELEDSGVYFCASSQVLPGDTQYFGPGTRLTVL.

This clonotype was observed a handful of times. This chain links TRBV12-3 or TRBV12-4 with TRBJ1-3; no reliable D call. The CDR3 covers 15 residues. Trimming removed 3 bases at V and 0 bases at J, with 9 bases between. CDR3 residues: CASSFGLVSGNTIYF. The DNA of the CDR3 is TGTGCCAGCAGTTTTGGACTTGTCTCTGGAAACACCATATATTTT.

This clonotype was detected a few times. The rearrangement uses TRBV7-3 and TRBJ2-1; 11 bases match TRBD2. After removal of 5 bases from V and 8 bases from J, the junction contained 11 bases not matched to a gene. The CDR3 extends over 16 amino acids. Germline CDR1 SGHTA, CDR2 FQGTGA. In DNA, the CDR3 is TGTGCCAGCAGCCCAAAGACTAGCGGGACAATTGATGAGCAGTTCTTC. This sequence encodes CASSPKTSGTIDEQFF.

This clonotype was picked up a small number of times. The chain uses TRBV7-9 and TRBJ2-5, with 10 bases aligning to TRBD2. The CDR3 extends over 17 amino acids. With V trimmed by 5 bases and J by 2 bases, 11 bases remained unmatched. Germline V gene lookup returns CDR1 SEHNR and CDR2 FQNEAQ (reference sequence). The CDR3 is CASSANPGLANQETQYF. The CDR3 coding sequence is TGTGCCAGCAGCGCGAATCCGGGACTAGCGAATCAAGAGACCCAGTACTTC.

V is TRBV9 and J is TRBJ1-2; D is undetermined. The CDR3 sequence is 12 residues long. Between the trimmed V and J ends, which lost 0 bases and 6 bases, there was a span of 6 bases. In germline, CDR1 is SGDLS, CDR2 YYNGEE. The DNA of the CDR3 is TGTGCCAGCAGCGTAGCCCAGAATGGCTACACCTTC. Amino acids: CASSVAQNGYTF.

There are a few counts of this clonotype. The chain is built from TRBV7-6 and TRBJ2-7, with 9 bases matching TRBD1. The ends lost 5 bases at V and 3 bases at J; junction bases unmatched: 8. This CDR3 has 15 amino acids. From germline, CDR1 is SGHVS and CDR2 FNYEAQ. The CDR3 DNA follows: TGTGCCAGCAGCCACGGGACAGGGAAGTTCTACGAGCAGTACTTC. Residues: CASSHGTGKFYEQYF.

This clonotype was seen repeatedly, ten times or more. V and J are TRBV5-1 and TRBJ2-3; no firm D call. This CDR3 comprises 14 residues. Germline V gene sequence: CDR1 SGHRS, CDR2 YFSETQ. Between the trimmed V and J ends, which lost 0 bases and 4 bases, there was a span of 9 bases. The CDR3 bases are TGCGCCAGCAGCTTGGCCTTGAAGTCAGATACGCAGTATTTT. Its translation: CASSLALKSDTQYF.

This clonotype was seen at least ten times. The rearrangement joins TRBV5-1 to TRBJ2-7, with 8 positions matching TRBD2. Trimming removed 5 bases from V and 3 bases from J; junction bases left unmatched: 10. Germline assignment: CDR1 SGHRS and CDR2 YFSETQ. The CDR3 runs to 15 residues. CDR3 DNA: TGCGCCAGCAGTCTGACTAGCGCGGAACTCTACGAGCAGTACTTC. Translated, it gives CASSLTSAELYEQYF.

This clonotype was observed at least ten times. This chain links TRBV5-1 with TRBJ2-5, with a tentative D call TRBD2 (6 bases). The CDR3 contains 13 residues. Germline-derived CDR1 and CDR2 are SGHRS and YFSETQ. The V end was cut by 0 bases, the J end by 3 bases, with 6 bases between. The CDR3 spells CASSLGLEETQYF. Written as DNA, the CDR3 is TGCGCCAGCAGCTTGGGACTAGAAGAGACCCAGTACTTC.

In this sample, this clonotype turned up many times. The V and J genes are TRBV5-1 and TRBJ2-1; the D gene is possibly TRBD2 (6 bases). Germline CDR1 SGHRS, CDR2 YFSETQ. CDR3 size: 15 residues. Between the trimmed V and J ends, which lost 0 bases and 8 bases, there was a span of 15 bases. For the CDR3, the DNA is TGCGCCAGCAGCTTGGAATACCCCGGCGGGGATGAGCAGTTCTTC. Translated, it gives CASSLEYPGGDEQFF. Full variable domain (rest looked up from reference TRBV5-1 and TRBJ2-1): KAGVTQTPRYLIKTRGQQVTLSCSPISGHRSVSWYQQTPGQGLQFLFEYFSETQRNKGNFPGRFSGRQFSNSRSEMNVSTLELGDSALYLCASSLEYPGGDEQFFGPGTRLTVL.

The rearrangement uses TRBV3-1 and TRBJ2-4, with 8 positions matching TRBD2. The CDR3 sequence is 16 residues long. The V segment lost 6 bases and the J segment 0 bases; nucleotides outside the gene matches: 7. CDR1 is LGHDT and CDR2 is YNNKEL in the germline V gene (reference sequence). As DNA, the CDR3 is TGTGCCAGCAGGCCTACTAGCGGAATAGCCAAAAACATTCAGTACTTC. Amino acids: CASRPTSGIAKNIQYF.

Details on this clonotype: This may arise from a read error, as a much more abundant clone is one base away. The chain has TRBV4-1 and TRBJ2-3; 8 bases align to TRBD2. Losses at the gene ends were 4 bases for V and 1 base for J; bases not matched to a gene: 13. Germline lookup yields CDR1 MGHRA and CDR2 YSYEKL. The CDR3 totals 18 residues. CDR3 in amino acids: CASSLRTSRGAGTDTQYF. The CDR3 DNA sequence: TGCGCCAGCAGCCTTCGGACTAGCCGGGGGGCAGGCACAGATACGCAGTATTTT.

The table lists this clonotype with many counts. V and J are TRBV7-9 and TRBJ1-2; no reliable D call. The germline CDR1 and CDR2 sequences are SEHNR and FQNEAQ (reference sequence). This CDR3 is built from 16 residues. The V end was cut by 2 bases, the J end by 3 bases, with 16 bases between. The CDR3: CASSLWLAAGDYGYTF. CDR3 nucleotide sequence: TGTGCCAGCAGCTTATGGCTCGCCGCTGGGGACTATGGCTACACCTTC.

This clonotype came up a few times. The V call is TRBV24-1, the J call TRBJ2-3; TRBD2 matches at 8 bases. CDR3 length: 16 amino acids. V gave up 1 base and J gave up 3 bases; unmatched junction bases: 5. The germline CDR1 and CDR2 sequences are KGHDR and SFDVKD. The CDR3 sequence: CATSDFSAGATDTQYF. The CDR3 DNA reads as TGTGCCACCAGTGATTTCTCAGCGGGAGCTACAGATACGCAGTATTTT.

This clonotype was seen ten or more times. The chain recombines TRBV4-1 with TRBJ2-4; D not resolved. Trimming pared 0 bases from V and 6 bases from J, leaving 15 bases between. CDR1 and CDR2 (germline): MGHRA, YSYEKL. This CDR3 is built from 16 residues. DNA of the CDR3: TGCGCCAGCAGCCAAGAGGTATATCTAGTTGGAAACATTCAGTACTTC. Translation gives CASSQEVYLVGNIQYF.

The chain combines TRBV18 with TRBJ2-2, with no clear D. Germline CDR1 reads KGHSH; CDR2 reads LQKENI. There are 12 residues in the CDR3. V was trimmed by 5 bases and J by 7 bases, leaving 8 bases between them. CDR3 nucleotide sequence: TGTGCCAGCTCATTGCTTGTCGGGGAGCTGTTTTTT. Translation gives CASSLLVGELFF.

This clonotype was picked up many times. The chain joins TRBV20-1 to TRBJ1-2, with 8 positions matching TRBD1. The CDR3 loop spans 17 amino acids. The germline V gene encodes CDR1 DFQATT and CDR2 SNEGSKA (reference sequence). Trimming at V came to 0 bases and at J to 2 bases, leaving 11 bases not matched to a gene. The CDR3: CSARDLTGGIGNYGYTF. The CDR3 nucleotides are TGCAGTGCTAGAGACCTCACAGGGGGTATAGGCAACTATGGCTACACCTTC.

The rearrangement uses TRBV6-1 and TRBJ2-3; D unresolved. CDR3 length: 14 amino acids. Deletions cut 7 bases from V and 2 bases from J, with 13 bases between. Germline CDR1 MNHNS, CDR2 SASEGT. The CDR3 coding sequence is TGTGCCAGCACCCCAATGGGGATCACAGATACGCAGTATTTT. Amino acids: CASTPMGITDTQYF.

The gene calls are TRBV2 and TRBJ1-2; D is unclear. Germline lookup yields CDR1 SNHLY and CDR2 FYNNEI. CDR3 length: 13 amino acids. The V and J ends lost 8 bases and 1 base respectively, with 11 bases between them. CDR3 in DNA: TGTGCCAGCGGTCGGAGCAGTAACTATGGCTACACCTTC. Protein: CASGRSSNYGYTF.

This clonotype occurred a few times. The chain links TRBV3-1 to TRBJ2-3; tentatively, D is TRBD1 (5 bases). Trimming shortened V by 7 bases and J by 8 bases, and 10 bases separated the two germline ends. This CDR3 contains 11 residues. Germline V gene data show CDR1 as LGHDT and CDR2 as YNNKEL (reference sequence). CDR3 sequence (DNA): TGTGCCAGCACCCTAAGGGGTACGCAGTATTTT. It is translated as CASTLRGTQYF.

This clonotype was seen only a few times. The V call is TRBV9, the J call TRBJ2-2; D is ambiguous. Germline CDR1 is SGDLS and CDR2 is YYNGEE. V was pared by 0 bases and J by 1 base, with 10 bases between. The CDR3 contains 16 residues. CDR3 protein: CASSVESLVNTGELFF. CDR3 DNA sequence: TGTGCCAGCAGCGTAGAGTCCCTAGTGAACACCGGGGAGCTGTTTTTT.

V usage is TRBV28 and J usage is TRBJ2-5; 7 bases agree with TRBD2. Germline V gives CDR1 MDHEN, CDR2 SYDVKM. Trimming at V came to 6 bases and at J to 2 bases, leaving 6 bases not matched to a gene. The CDR3 has 14 residues. CDR3 nucleotide sequence: TGTGCCAGCAGCCGCGGGGGTCCACAAGAGACCCAGTACTTC. Its protein is CASSRGGPQETQYF.

The chain has TRBV6-1 and TRBJ2-3; 10 bases align to TRBD1. CDR1 and CDR2 (germline): MNHNS, SASEGT. Losses at the gene ends were 6 bases for V and 4 bases for J; bases not matched to a gene: 4. This CDR3 comprises 14 residues. The CDR3 loop reads CASRPGQGSDTQYF. CDR3 DNA sequence: TGTGCCAGCAGACCGGGACAGGGGTCAGATACGCAGTATTTT.